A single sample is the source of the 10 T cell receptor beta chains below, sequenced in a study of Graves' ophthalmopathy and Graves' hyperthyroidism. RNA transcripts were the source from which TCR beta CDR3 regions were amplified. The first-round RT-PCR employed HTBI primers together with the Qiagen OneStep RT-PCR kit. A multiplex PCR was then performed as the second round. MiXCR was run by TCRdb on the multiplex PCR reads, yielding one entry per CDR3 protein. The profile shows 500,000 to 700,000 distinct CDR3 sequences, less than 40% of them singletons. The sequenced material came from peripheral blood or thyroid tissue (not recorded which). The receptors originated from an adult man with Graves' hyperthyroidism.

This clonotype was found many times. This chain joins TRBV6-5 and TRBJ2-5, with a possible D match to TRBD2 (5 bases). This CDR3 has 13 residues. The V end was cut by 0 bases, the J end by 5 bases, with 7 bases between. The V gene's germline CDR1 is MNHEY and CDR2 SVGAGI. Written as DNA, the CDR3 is TGTGCCAGCAGTTACTCGACGGGGGAGACCCAGTACTTC. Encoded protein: CASSYSTGETQYF.

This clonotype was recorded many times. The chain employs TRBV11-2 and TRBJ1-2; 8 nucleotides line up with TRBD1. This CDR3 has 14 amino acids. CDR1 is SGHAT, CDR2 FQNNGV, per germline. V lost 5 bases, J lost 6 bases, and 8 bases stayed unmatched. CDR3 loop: CASSPDRGRNGYTF. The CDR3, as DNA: TGTGCCAGCAGCCCCGACAGGGGAAGAAATGGCTACACCTTC.

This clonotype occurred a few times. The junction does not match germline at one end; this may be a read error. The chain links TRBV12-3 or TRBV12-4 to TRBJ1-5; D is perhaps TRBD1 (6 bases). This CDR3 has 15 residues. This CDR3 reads CASSLAGTSLQPQHF. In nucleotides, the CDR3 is TGTGCCAGCAGTCTAGCCGGGACAAGCCTCCAGCCCCAGCATTTT.

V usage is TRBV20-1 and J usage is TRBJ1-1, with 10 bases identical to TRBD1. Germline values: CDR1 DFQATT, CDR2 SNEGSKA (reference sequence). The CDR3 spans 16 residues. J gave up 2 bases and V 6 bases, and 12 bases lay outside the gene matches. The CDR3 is CSAGGDRGTSNTEAFF. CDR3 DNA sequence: TGCAGTGCGGGAGGGGACAGGGGCACAAGCAACACTGAAGCTTTCTTT.

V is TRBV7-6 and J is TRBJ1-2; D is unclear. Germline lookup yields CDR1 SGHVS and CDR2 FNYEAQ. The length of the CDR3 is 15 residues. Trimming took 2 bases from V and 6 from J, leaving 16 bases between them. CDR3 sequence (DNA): TGTGCCAGCAGCTTATCTGCTAGCGGGAGCGATGGCTACACCTTC. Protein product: CASSLSASGSDGYTF.

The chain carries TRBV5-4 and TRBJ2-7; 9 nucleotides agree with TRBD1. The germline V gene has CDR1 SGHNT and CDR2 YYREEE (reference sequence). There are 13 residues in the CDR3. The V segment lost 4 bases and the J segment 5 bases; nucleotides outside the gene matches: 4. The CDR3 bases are TGTGCCAGCAGCCCGGACAGGGGTAACGAGCAGTACTTC. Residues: CASSPDRGNEQYF. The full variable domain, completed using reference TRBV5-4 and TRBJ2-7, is ETGVTQSPTHLIKTRGQQVTLRCSSQSGHNTVSWYQQALGQGPQFIFQYYREEENGRGNFPPRFSGLQFPNYSSELNVNALELDDSALYLCASSPDRGNEQYFGPGTRLTVT.

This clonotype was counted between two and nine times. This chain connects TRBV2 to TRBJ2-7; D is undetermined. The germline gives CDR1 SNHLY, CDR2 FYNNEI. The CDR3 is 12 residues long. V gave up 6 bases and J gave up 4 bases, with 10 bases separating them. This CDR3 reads CASRETPYEQYF. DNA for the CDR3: TGTGCCAGCAGAGAGACTCCGTACGAGCAGTACTTC.

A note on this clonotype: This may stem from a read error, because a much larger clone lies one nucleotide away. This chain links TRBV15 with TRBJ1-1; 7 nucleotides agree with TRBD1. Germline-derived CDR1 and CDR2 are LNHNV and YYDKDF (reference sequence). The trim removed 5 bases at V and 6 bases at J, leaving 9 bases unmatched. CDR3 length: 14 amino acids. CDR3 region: CATSARGQGAEAFF. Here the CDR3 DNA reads TGTGCCACCAGCGCGAGGGGGCAAGGCGCTGAAGCTTTCTTT. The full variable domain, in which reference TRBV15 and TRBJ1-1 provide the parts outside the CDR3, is DAMVIQNPRYQVTQFGKPVTLSCSQTLNHNVMYWYQQKSSQAPKLLFHYYDKDFNNEADTPDNFQSRRPNTSFCFLDIRSPGLGDTAMYLCATSARGQGAEAFFGQGTRLTVV.

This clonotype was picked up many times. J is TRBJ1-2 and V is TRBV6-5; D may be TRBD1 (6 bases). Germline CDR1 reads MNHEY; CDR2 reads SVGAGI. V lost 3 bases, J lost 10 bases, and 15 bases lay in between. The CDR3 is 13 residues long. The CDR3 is CASSYYRATDYTF. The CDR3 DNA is TGTGCCAGCAGTTATTACAGGGCTACTGACTACACCTTC.

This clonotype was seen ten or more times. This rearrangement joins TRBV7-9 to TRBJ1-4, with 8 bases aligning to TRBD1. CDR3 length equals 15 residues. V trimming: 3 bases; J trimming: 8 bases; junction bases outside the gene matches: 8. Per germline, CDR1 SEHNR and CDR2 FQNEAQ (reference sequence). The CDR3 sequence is CASSFGTGGREKLFF. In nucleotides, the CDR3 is TGTGCCAGCAGCTTTGGGACAGGAGGTCGAGAAAAACTGTTTTTT.